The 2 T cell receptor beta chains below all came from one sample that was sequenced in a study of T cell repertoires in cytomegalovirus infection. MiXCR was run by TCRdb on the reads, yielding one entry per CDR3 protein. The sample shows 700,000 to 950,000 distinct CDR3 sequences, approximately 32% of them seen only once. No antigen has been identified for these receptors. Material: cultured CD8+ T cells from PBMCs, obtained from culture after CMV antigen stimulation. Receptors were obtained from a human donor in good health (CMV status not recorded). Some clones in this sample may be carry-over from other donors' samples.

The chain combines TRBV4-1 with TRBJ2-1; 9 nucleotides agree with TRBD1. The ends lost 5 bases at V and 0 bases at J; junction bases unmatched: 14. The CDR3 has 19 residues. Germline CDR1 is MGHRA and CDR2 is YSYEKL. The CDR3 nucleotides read TGCGCCAGCAGCTTTCGGACAGGGGATAAGATCCGCTCCTACAATGAGCAGTTCTTC. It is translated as CASSFRTGDKIRSYNEQFF.

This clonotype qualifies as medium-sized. Here the CDR3 DNA reads TGTGCCAGCAGTTTAGCTTCGTTACCGACAGGCAATGAGCAGTTCTTC. Translating gives CASSLASLPTGNEQFF. This chain connects TRBV12-3 or TRBV12-4 to TRBJ2-1, with D possibly being TRBD1 (6 bases). The V and J ends lost 0 bases and 6 bases respectively, with 15 bases between them. The CDR3 has 16 residues.